This record concerns one T cell receptor (beta chain) sequence. Its antigen specificity is not known. No much larger clone is present one base from it, and per-base qualities are unavailable. Collaborating institutions collected whole blood in K2EDTA tubes following their own protocols. Collaborator samples were shipped for TCRbeta analysis as frozen whole blood, isolated PBMCs, or DNA extracted from either sample type. The CDR3, cysteine through phenylalanine, is 12 amino acids long. The only DNA kept is the CDR3, 36 bases in frame from the first base. V lost 2 bases and J lost 15 bases; the stretch between them is 14 bases long. As encoded in the germline V gene, CDR1 is MNHEY while CDR2 is SVGAGI. These data belong to a study of blood T cell repertoires in COVID-19 (TCRdb year 2020). Regarding the complete study: The collaborator samples originated in the United States, Italy and Spain and spanned the acute and convalescent phases of COVID-19. The prospective study material was composed of cDNA or gDNA derived from T cells, B-cell-depleted T cells, or PBMCs. Samples came from the ongoing ImmuneRACE study (first 160 participants) plus 1,254 subjects from 6 global collaborators. A freely available public database, intended as a resource for researchers studying the immune response to SARS-CoV-2, is where the repertoires were released. Where available, HLA class I and class II types were obtained from metadata supplied by the sample provider rather than from assay-based typing. The dataset comprised deeply sampled blood TCRbeta repertoires from subjects exposed to, actively infected with, or recovered from COVID-19. A de-identified subject ID, COVID-19 status, age in years and sex were almost always included in the sample metadata.

The immunoSEQ Assay, a bias-controlled multiplex PCR, was used to amplify TCRbeta CDR3 regions from genomic DNA. From the authors' description of their analysis: The number of nucleated cells in each sample was estimated by amplification of reference gene primers within the assay. To quantify the absolute abundance of each unique TCRbeta CDR3 rearrangement, sequence reads were collapsed and filtered. For each sample, productive Simpson clonality was calculated as the square root of Simpson's diversity index across productive rearrangements. Held by TCRdb, this immuneACCESS table contains in-frame sequences only and omits some clones. Under half of the omission traces to an unresolved V gene where checked; the cause of the rest is unknown. That table supplies the V and J calls and clone size; D and trimming were determined from the DNA. Within this sample are roughly 300,000 clones, with approximately 85% of them counted one time only. The ten largest clones take up around 7.2% of the sample.

Overall study outcomes, separate from this receptor: The amount of clinical and demographic metadata varied by source and participant and was provided uncurated.

Material: peripheral blood. The V and J genes are TRBV6-5 and TRBJ2-4, with TRBD1 perhaps the D gene, on 6 matching bases. The source of this sequence is a human donor in a cohort sampled during active COVID-19. The CDR3 loop reads CASSYQQQGPYF. The DNA is as follows: TGTGCCAGCAGTTACCAACAACAGGGTCCGTACTTC.